The 11 T cell receptor beta chains below come from one sample, sequenced in a study of control samples from healthy donors and cancer patients. TCRdb's table, derived via immunoSEQ multiplex PCR, lists solely in-frame clones and lacks some. The sample gives over 100,000 clones, over 75% of which show up once; 2% to 3% is in the top ten. The source material was blood. Receptors originate from a man aged 40-55 years in good health.

The V and J genes are TRBV9 and TRBJ2-2; D is perhaps TRBD2 (7 bases). Germline CDR1 is SGDLS and CDR2 is YYNGEE. The CDR3 extends over 15 amino acids. V lost 1 base, J lost 10 bases, and 17 bases lay in between. CDR3 DNA: TGTGCCAGCAGCGTATTCGGGGGGCATCCCCTGGAGCTGTTTTTT. It translates to CASSVFGGHPLELFF.

This chain joins TRBV5-4 and TRBJ2-1; 8 nucleotides agree with TRBD1. Germline V gene data show CDR1 as SGHNT and CDR2 as YYREEE (reference sequence). CDR3 length equals 16 residues. The J segment lost 0 bases and the V segment lost 2 bases, leaving 4 bases of the junction unmatched. The CDR3, as DNA: TGTGCCAGCAGCTTCCGGACAGGGAGCTCCTACAATGAGCAGTTCTTC. Translated, it gives CASSFRTGSSYNEQFF.

The chain joins TRBV7-9 to TRBJ1-2; D ambiguous. CDR1 and CDR2 (germline): SEHNR, FQNEAQ (reference sequence). The CDR3 sequence is 16 residues long. V dropped 5 bases and J dropped 4 bases, with 20 bases sitting between them. In DNA form, the CDR3 reads TGTGCCAGCAGCGACAATCACATGGGATCTTCCTATGGCTACACCTTC. This translates into CASSDNHMGSSYGYTF.

Here the CDR3 reads CASRLTGTGVGEQYF. Written as DNA, the CDR3 is TGCGCCAGCAGGCTGACTGGGACAGGGGTTGGAGAGCAGTACTTC. V gene TRBV5-1 combines with J gene TRBJ2-7, with 10 bases lining up with TRBD1. The CDR3 extends over 15 amino acids. The trim removed 5 bases at V and 7 bases at J, leaving 12 bases unmatched. Per the germline V gene, CDR1 is SGHRS and CDR2 is YFSETQ. Full variable domain (remainder filled in from reference TRBV5-1 and TRBJ2-7): KAGVTQTPRYLIKTRGQQVTLSCSPISGHRSVSWYQQTPGQGLQFLFEYFSETQRNKGNFPGRFSGRQFSNSRSEMNVSTLELGDSALYLCASRLTGTGVGEQYFGPGTRLTVT.

This chain joins TRBV7-9 and TRBJ2-3, with TRBD2 identical over 10 bases. From germline, CDR1 is SEHNR and CDR2 FQNEAQ (reference sequence). The CDR3 extends over 16 amino acids. J was trimmed by 2 bases and V by 5 bases; bases with no gene match: 7. The chain's CDR3 is CASSRRTSGHTDTQYF. For the CDR3, the DNA is TGTGCCAGCAGCCGAAGGACTAGCGGACACACAGATACGCAGTATTTT.

The chain combines TRBV29-1 with TRBJ1-2; the D is unclear. Looked up from germline, CDR1 is SQVTM and CDR2 is ANQGSEA. Trimming pared 4 bases from V and 4 bases from J, leaving 7 bases between. The CDR3 totals 11 residues. The CDR3 nucleotides are TGCAGCGTTGGGGCGGGCTATGGCTACACCTTC. Amino acids: CSVGAGYGYTF.

The chain employs TRBV28 and TRBJ2-7; 11 positions match TRBD2. J lost 3 bases, V lost 6 bases, and 13 bases had no gene match. This CDR3 has 17 residues. Germline V gene lookup returns CDR1 MDHEN and CDR2 SYDVKM. CDR3 nucleotides: TGTGCCAGCAGAGCTAATAAGGGACTAGCGGCAAACTACGAGCAGTACTTC. Its translation is CASRANKGLAANYEQYF.

The rearrangement uses TRBV5-4 and TRBJ2-3, with a tentative D call TRBD2 (5 bases). CDR3 length: 15 amino acids. V was shortened by 0 bases and J by 7 bases, with 15 bases between the two germline ends. CDR1 and CDR2 (germline): SGHNT, YYREEE (reference sequence). This chain's CDR3 is CASSLGSGNGNTQYF. CDR3 bases: TGTGCCAGCAGCTTGGGTTCGGGGAACGGCAATACGCAGTATTTT.

The rearrangement uses TRBV29-1 and TRBJ2-3, with 10 bases identical to TRBD1. Germline trimming cut 6 bases from V and 3 bases from J; bases unmatched to any gene: 0. Germline CDR1 is SQVTM and CDR2 is ANQGSEA. This CDR3 comprises 12 residues. In nucleotides, the CDR3 is TGCAGCGTGGACAGGGGGACAGATACGCAGTATTTT. This codes for CSVDRGTDTQYF.

The chain employs TRBV5-1 and TRBJ2-3, with TRBD2 matching over 8 bases. CDR1 is SGHRS, CDR2 YFSETQ, per germline. The CDR3 spans 17 residues. The V segment lost 0 bases and the J segment 2 bases; nucleotides outside the gene matches: 8. Here the CDR3 reads CASSLGPAGETTDTQYF. CDR3 bases: TGCGCCAGCAGCTTGGGGCCAGCGGGGGAGACCACAGATACGCAGTATTTT.

The chain combines TRBV9 with TRBJ2-1, with a possible D match to TRBD1 (5 bases). With 0 bases removed from V and 6 bases from J, the gap between germline ends came to 7 bases. The length of the CDR3 is 13 residues. From germline, CDR1 is SGDLS and CDR2 YYNGEE. The CDR3 region has the DNA TGTGCCAGCAGCGTAGGACAGCTCAATGAGCAGTTCTTC. Translation: CASSVGQLNEQFF.